The entry below gives a single TCR beta chain sequence along with its context. Germline assignment: CDR1 SGHKS and CDR2 YYEKEE (reference sequence). Trimming removed 4 bases from V and 6 bases from J, with 20 bases in between. The CDR3 is 16 amino acids. This sample was taken from a study of T-cell memory formation after mild COVID-19. TCRdb reprocessed the 5' RACE reads via MiXCR and lists one record per CDR3 protein. This table holds about 400,000 distinct CDR3 sequences, less than 25% found once. Source material: PBMCs or a T cell subset sorted from them (not recorded which). The chain has TRBV5-5 and TRBJ2-1, with D perhaps given as TRBD1 or TRBD2 (5 bases each). The sequence was collected from an adult woman who had mild COVID-19 (a few samples of this study predate the infection). Cell type and time point are not known. The CDR3 loop reads CASSTPLRDPSNEQFF. CDR3 coding DNA: TGTGCCAGCAGCACCCCTCTCCGGGACCCTTCCAATGAGCAGTTCTTC. The full variable domain, in which reference TRBV5-5 and TRBJ2-1 provide the parts outside the CDR3, is DAGVTQSPTHLIKTRGQQVTLRCSPISGHKSVSWYQQVLGQGPQFIFQYYEKEERGRGNFPDRFSARQFPNYSSELNVNALLLGDSALYLCASSTPLRDPSNEQFFGPGTRLTVL.